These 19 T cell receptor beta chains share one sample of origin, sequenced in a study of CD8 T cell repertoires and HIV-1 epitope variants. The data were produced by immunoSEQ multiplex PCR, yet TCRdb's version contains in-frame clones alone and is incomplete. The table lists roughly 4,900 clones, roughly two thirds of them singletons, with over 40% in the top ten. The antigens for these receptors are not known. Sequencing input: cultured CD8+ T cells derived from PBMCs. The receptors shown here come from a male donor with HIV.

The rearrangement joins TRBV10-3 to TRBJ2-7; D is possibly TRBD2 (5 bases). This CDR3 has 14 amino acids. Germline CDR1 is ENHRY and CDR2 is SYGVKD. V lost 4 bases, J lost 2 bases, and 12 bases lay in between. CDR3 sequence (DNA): TGTGCCATCAGTGGGGTCGGGAATACCTACGAGCAGTACTTC. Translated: CAISGVGNTYEQYF.

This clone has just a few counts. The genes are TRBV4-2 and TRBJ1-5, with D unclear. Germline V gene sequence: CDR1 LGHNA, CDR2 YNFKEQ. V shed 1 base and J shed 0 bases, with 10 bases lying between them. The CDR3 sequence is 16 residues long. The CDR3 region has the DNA TGTGCCAGCAGCCAAGCGGCCGGGGATAGCAATCAGCCCCAGCATTTT. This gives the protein CASSQAAGDSNQPQHF.

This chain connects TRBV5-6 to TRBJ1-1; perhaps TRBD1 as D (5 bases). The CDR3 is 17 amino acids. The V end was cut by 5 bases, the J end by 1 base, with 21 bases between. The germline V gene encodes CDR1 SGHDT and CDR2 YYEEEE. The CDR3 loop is CASSSSSRGTWNTEAFF. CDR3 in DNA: TGTGCCAGCAGTTCTTCCTCCCGTGGGACTTGGAACACTGAAGCTTTCTTT.

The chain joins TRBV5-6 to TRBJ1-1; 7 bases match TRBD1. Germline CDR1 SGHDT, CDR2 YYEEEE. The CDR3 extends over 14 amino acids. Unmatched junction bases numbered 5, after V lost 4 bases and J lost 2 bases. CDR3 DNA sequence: TGTGCCAGCAGCGAGGGGGCCGCTAACACTGAAGCTTTCTTT. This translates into CASSEGAANTEAFF.

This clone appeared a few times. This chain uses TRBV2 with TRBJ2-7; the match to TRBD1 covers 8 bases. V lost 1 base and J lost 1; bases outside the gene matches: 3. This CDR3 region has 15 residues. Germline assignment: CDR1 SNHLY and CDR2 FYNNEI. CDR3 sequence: CASSEGQGTSYEQYF. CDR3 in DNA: TGTGCCAGCAGTGAAGGACAGGGGACATCCTACGAGCAGTACTTC.

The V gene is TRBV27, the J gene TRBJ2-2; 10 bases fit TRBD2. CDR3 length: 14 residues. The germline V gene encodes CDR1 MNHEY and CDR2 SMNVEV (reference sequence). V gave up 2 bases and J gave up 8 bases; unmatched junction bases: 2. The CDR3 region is CASSLASGSGELFF. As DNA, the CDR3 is TGTGCCAGCAGTTTAGCTAGCGGGAGTGGGGAGCTGTTTTTT.

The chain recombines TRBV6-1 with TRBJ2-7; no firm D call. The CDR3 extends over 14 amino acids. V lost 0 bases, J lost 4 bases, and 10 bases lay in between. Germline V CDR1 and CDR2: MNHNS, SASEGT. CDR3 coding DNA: TGTGCCAGCAGTGAAGCGCGGAAAGGGTACGAGCAGTACTTC. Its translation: CASSEARKGYEQYF.

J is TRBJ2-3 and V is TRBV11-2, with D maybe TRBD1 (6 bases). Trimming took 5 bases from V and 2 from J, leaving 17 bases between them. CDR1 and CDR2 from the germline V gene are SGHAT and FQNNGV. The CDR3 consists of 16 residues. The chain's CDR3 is CASSRWPLGHTDTQYF. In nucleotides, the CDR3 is TGTGCCAGCAGCCGGTGGCCTCTGGGACACACAGATACGCAGTATTTT.

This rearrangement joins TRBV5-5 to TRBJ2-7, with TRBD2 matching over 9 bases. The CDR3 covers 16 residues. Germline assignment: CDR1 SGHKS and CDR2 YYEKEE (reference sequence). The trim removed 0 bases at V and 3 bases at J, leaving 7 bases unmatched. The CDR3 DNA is TGTGCCAGCAGCTTGGTGGCCAGCGGGGGGCTCTACGAGCAGTACTTC. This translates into CASSLVASGGLYEQYF.

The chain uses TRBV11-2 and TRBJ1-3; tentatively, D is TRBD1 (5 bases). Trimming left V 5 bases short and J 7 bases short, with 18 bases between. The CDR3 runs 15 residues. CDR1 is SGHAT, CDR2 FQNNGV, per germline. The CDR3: CASSEGPIVRNTIYF. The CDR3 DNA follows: TGTGCCAGCAGCGAGGGACCAATTGTACGGAACACCATATATTTT.

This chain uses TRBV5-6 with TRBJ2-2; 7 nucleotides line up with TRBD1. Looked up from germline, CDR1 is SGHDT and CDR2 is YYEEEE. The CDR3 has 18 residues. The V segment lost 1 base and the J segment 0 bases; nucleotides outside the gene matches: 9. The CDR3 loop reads CASSLLGAGTANTGELFF. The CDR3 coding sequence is TGTGCCAGCAGCTTGTTAGGAGCCGGGACAGCGAACACCGGGGAGCTGTTTTTT.

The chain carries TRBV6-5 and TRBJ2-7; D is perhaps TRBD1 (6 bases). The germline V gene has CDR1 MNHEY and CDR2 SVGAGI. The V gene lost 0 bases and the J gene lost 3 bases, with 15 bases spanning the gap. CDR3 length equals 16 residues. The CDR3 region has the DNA TGTGCCAGCAGTTACTCACCCGGGACAAGCTTCTACGAGCAGTACTTC. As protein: CASSYSPGTSFYEQYF.

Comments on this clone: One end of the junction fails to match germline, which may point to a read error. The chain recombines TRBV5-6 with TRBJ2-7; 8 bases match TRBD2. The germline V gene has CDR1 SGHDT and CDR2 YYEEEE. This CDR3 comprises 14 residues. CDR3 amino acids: CASSAGLGSSEQYF. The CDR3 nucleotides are TGTGCCAGCAGCGCGGGACTAGGTTCCTCCGAGCAGTACTTC.

The CDR3: CASSYSAASSYNEQFF. DNA of the CDR3: TGTGCCAGCAGTTACTCAGCGGCCAGCTCCTACAATGAGCAGTTCTTC. This chain uses TRBV6-5 with TRBJ2-1; TRBD2 is a possible D gene (5 bases). CDR1 is MNHEY, CDR2 SVGAGI, per germline. The CDR3 length is 16 residues. V was clipped by 0 bases and J by 0 bases, with 9 bases between them.

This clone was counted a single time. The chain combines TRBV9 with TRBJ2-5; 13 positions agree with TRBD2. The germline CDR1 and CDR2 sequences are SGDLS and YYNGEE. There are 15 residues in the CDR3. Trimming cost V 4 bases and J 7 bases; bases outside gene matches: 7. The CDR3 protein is CASSPGLAGDGTQYF. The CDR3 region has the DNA TGTGCCAGCAGCCCAGGACTAGCGGGGGATGGGACCCAGTACTTC. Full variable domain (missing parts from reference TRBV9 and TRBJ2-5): DSGVTQTPKHLITATGQRVTLRCSPRSGDLSVYWYQQSLDQGLQFLIQYYNGEERAKGNILERFSAQQFPDLHSELNLSSLELGDSALYFCASSPGLAGDGTQYFGPGTRLLVL.

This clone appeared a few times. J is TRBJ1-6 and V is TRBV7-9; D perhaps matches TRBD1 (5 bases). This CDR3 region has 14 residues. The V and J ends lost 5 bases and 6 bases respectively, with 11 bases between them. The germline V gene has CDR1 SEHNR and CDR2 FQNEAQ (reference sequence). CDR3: CASSPRQGNSPLHF. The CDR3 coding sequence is TGTGCCAGCAGCCCCCGGCAGGGTAATTCACCCCTCCACTTT.

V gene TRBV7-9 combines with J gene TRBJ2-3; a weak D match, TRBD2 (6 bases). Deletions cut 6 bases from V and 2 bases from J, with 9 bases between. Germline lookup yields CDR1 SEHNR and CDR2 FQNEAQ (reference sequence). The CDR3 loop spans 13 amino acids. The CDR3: CASSRELTDTQYF. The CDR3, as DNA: TGTGCCAGCAGTCGGGAGCTCACAGATACGCAGTATTTT.

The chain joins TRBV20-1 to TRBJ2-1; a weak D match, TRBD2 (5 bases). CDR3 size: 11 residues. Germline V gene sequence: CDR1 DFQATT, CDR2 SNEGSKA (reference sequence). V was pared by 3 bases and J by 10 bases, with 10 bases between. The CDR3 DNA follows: TGCAGTGCTAGCTTAGGCGGGGAGCAGTTCTTC. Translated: CSASLGGEQFF.

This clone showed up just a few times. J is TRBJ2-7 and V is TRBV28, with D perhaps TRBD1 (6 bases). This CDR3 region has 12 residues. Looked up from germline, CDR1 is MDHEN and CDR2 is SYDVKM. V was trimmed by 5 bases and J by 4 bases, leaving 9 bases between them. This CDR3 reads CASSRTVYEQYF. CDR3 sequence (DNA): TGTGCCAGCAGTCGGACAGTATACGAGCAGTACTTC.